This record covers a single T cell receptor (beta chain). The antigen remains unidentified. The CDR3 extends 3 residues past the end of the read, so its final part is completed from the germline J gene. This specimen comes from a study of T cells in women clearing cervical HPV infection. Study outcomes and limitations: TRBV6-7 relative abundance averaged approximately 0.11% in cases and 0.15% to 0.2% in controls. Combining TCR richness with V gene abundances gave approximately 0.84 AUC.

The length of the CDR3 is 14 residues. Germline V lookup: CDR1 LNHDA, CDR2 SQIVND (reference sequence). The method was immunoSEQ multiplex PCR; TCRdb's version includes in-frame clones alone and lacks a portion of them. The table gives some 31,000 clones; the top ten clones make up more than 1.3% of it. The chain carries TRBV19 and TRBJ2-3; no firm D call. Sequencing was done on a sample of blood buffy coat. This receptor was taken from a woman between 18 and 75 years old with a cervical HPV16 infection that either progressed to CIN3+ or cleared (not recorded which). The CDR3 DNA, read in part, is TGTGCCAGTAGTATGAGGAGACTTCAAGAGACG. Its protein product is CASSMRRLQET. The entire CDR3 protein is CASSMRRLQETQYF.